These 16 T cell receptor beta chains were all obtained from the same sample, sequenced in a study of CXCR3-negative and CXCR3-positive naive CD8 T cells. UMI-labeled 5' RACE yielded the TRB cDNA libraries. From the 5' RACE reads, TCRdb lists one entry per CDR3 protein and no DNA. This sample contains tens of thousands of distinct CDR3 sequences. These TCRs' antigens remain unknown. Study outcomes and limitations: CXCR3-positive naive cells carried more hydrophobic TRB CDR3s than CXCR3-negative ones.

Sequencing was performed on naive CXCR3+ CD8+ T cells from blood. Subset in this sample: CD45RO-CCR7+CD27+CD95- naive CD8+ T cells expressing CXCR3 (TNR3+). These receptors originate from a human donor in good health. Some clones in this sample may be carry-over from other donors' samples.

This chain connects TRBV12-3 or TRBV12-4 to TRBJ2-6. The CDR3 loop spans 14 amino acids. CDR3 in amino acids: CASSAHSGANVLTF.

V is TRBV7-7 and J is TRBJ2-7; TCRdb lists TRBD2, though no DNA is available to test this call. CDR3 length equals 13 residues. Per the germline V gene, CDR1 is SSHAT and CDR2 is FNYEAQ (reference sequence). CDR3 sequence: CASSLAEGYEQYF.

This sequence joins TRBV19 and TRBJ2-1; TCRdb returns TRBD1, unconfirmable since there is no DNA. The V gene's germline CDR1 is LNHDA and CDR2 SQIVND (reference sequence). CDR3 length: 14 amino acids. CDR3 in amino acids: CASNAGHTYNEQFF.

J is TRBJ1-1 and V is TRBV14; TCRdb designates TRBD1, a call that cannot be tested without DNA. The CDR3 consists of 16 residues. Germline V CDR1 and CDR2: SGHDN, FVKESK. CDR3 loop: CASSQPKNRGNTEAFF.

The V gene is TRBV15, the J gene TRBJ2-1; the TCRdb call, TRBD1, lacks DNA for checking. The CDR3 extends over 12 amino acids. Per germline, CDR1 LNHNV and CDR2 YYDKDF (reference sequence). CDR3 sequence: CATRHGGGAVFF.

The rearrangement links TRBV5-1 to TRBJ2-1; TCRdb's D call, TRBD2, is unchecked because there is no DNA. The CDR3 extends over 11 amino acids. Per germline, CDR1 SGHRS and CDR2 YFSETQ. The CDR3 sequence is CASTEGDEQFF.

This chain connects TRBV29-1 to TRBJ2-3; TCRdb selects TRBD1, and the lack of DNA leaves this call unchecked. The length of the CDR3 is 16 residues. Germline CDR1 is SQVTM and CDR2 is ANQGSEA. CDR3: CSVEDPWGAPADTQYF.

This chain links TRBV6-6 with TRBJ1-2; TCRdb's assignment of TRBD1 cannot be checked, as there is no DNA. CDR1 MNHNY and CDR2 SVGAGI come from the germline V gene (reference sequence). This CDR3 is 15 amino acids long. This CDR3 is CASSYGGGSDYGYTF.

V and J are TRBV12-3 or TRBV12-4 and TRBJ2-7. This CDR3 comprises 13 residues. The CDR3 loop is CASSFGTSYEQYF.

This chain joins TRBV29-1 and TRBJ2-1; with no DNA, the TCRdb D assignment of TRBD2 cannot be verified. Germline loops: CDR1 SQVTM, CDR2 ANQGSEA. CDR3 length: 15 residues. Here the CDR3 reads CSVEGDSRNVHEQFF.

The chain combines TRBV7-9 with TRBJ2-1. The CDR3 has 12 amino acids. Germline V gene lookup returns CDR1 SEHNR and CDR2 FQNEAQ (reference sequence). Here the CDR3 reads CASSLQYNEQFF.

V gene TRBV5-1 combines with J gene TRBJ1-6; TCRdb selects TRBD1, and the lack of DNA leaves this call unchecked. Germline V gives CDR1 SGHRS, CDR2 YFSETQ. This CDR3 region has 14 residues. The CDR3 here is CASSEGQDNSPLHF.

The chain carries TRBV9 and TRBJ2-2; TCRdb outputs TRBD1, but without DNA this stays unchecked. CDR3 length equals 16 residues. Germline V lookup: CDR1 SGDLS, CDR2 YYNGEE. The CDR3 loop is CASSVSGASNTGELFF.

V and J are TRBV11-2 and TRBJ1-2; TCRdb designates TRBD1, a call that cannot be tested without DNA. Germline CDR1 and CDR2: SGHAT and FQNNGV. The CDR3 length is 15 residues. CDR3 region: CASSPRQGVNYGYTF.

The chain links TRBV12-3 or TRBV12-4 to TRBJ1-5. The CDR3 length is 13 residues. The CDR3 region is CASSLFGREPQHF.

The chain links TRBV7-2 to TRBJ2-2; with no DNA, the TCRdb D assignment of TRBD2 cannot be verified. The CDR3 runs to 17 residues. CDR1 is SGHTA, CDR2 FQGNSA, per germline. The CDR3 loop reads CASSPRGEREWAGELFF.